These 15 T cell receptor beta chains share one sample of origin, sequenced in a study of blood T cell repertoires in COVID-19 (dated by TCRdb to the early 2020s). The library was built by means of the immunoSEQ multiplex PCR assay. This immuneACCESS table, as held by TCRdb, lists in-frame sequences with V and J called but not all clones. Of the missing ones, under half trace to an unresolved V gene in checked studies; the others have no known cause. The sample table records about 270,000 clones; roughly 88% of these occur just once. Of the sample, 0.95% to 1.5% falls within the top ten clones. Sample: PBMCs or T cells enriched from blood (not recorded which). These receptors all stem from a woman in her thirties or forties with acute COVID-19.

This chain joins TRBV6-5 and TRBJ1-1; D is possibly TRBD1 (5 bases). Deletions cut 7 bases from V and 4 bases from J, with 13 bases between. This CDR3 is built from 13 residues. Germline CDR1 and CDR2: MNHEY and SVGAGI. The CDR3 DNA is TGTGCCAGCAAACCTACCGGGGGCACTGAAGCTTTCTTT. The encoded protein is CASKPTGGTEAFF.

The chain links TRBV28 to TRBJ1-3, with D possibly being TRBD1 (6 bases). V gave up 2 bases and J gave up 2 bases, with 10 bases separating them. CDR3 length equals 15 residues. Per the germline V gene, CDR1 is MDHEN and CDR2 is SYDVKM. In nucleotides, the CDR3 is TGTGCCAGCAGTTTAGGGGGGGCTACTGGAAACACCATATATTTT. Its translation is CASSLGGATGNTIYF.

The chain has TRBV3-1 (or the pseudogene TRBV3-2) and TRBJ1-5; D remains ambiguous. Germline CDR1 is LGHDT and CDR2 is YNNKEL (reference sequence). CDR3 length: 16 amino acids. V lost 4 bases to trimming and J lost 0 bases, with 13 bases between them. The CDR3 loop is CASSRSGGDSNQPQHF. CDR3 in DNA: TGTGCCAGCAGCCGCTCGGGTGGAGATAGCAATCAGCCCCAGCATTTT.

The rearrangement joins TRBV2 to TRBJ1-2, with D tentatively TRBD1 (5 bases). This CDR3 has 14 amino acids. Deletions cut 7 bases from V and 2 bases from J, with 14 bases between. The V gene's germline CDR1 is SNHLY and CDR2 FYNNEI. Here the CDR3 reads CASMGPTTNYGYTF. The CDR3 DNA follows: TGTGCCAGCATGGGGCCTACAACCAACTATGGCTACACCTTC.

The chain joins TRBV29-1 to TRBJ2-1; 10 nucleotides match TRBD2. J was trimmed by 1 base and V by 7 bases; bases with no gene match: 19. This CDR3 is built from 19 residues. The germline V gene encodes CDR1 SQVTM and CDR2 ANQGSEA. CDR3 coding DNA: TGCAGCGCCCAACACCGGACTAGCGGAGGGCCCATGTCCTACAATGAGCAGTTCTTC. Its translation is CSAQHRTSGGPMSYNEQFF.

V usage is TRBV7-8 and J usage is TRBJ1-6, with a possible D match to TRBD1 (5 bases). The germline CDR1 and CDR2 sequences are SGHVS and FQNEAQ. Between the trimmed V and J ends, which lost 2 bases and 0 bases, there was a span of 8 bases. This CDR3 spans 16 amino acids. The CDR3 sequence is CASSLRQISYNSPLHF. CDR3 coding DNA: TGTGCCAGCAGCTTACGACAGATCTCCTATAATTCACCCCTCCACTTT.

The chain links TRBV18 to TRBJ2-5, with 7 bases that match TRBD1. The V segment lost 3 bases and the J segment 5 bases; nucleotides outside the gene matches: 6. Germline CDR1 is KGHSH and CDR2 is LQKENI. The CDR3 covers 14 residues. The CDR3, as DNA: TGTGCCAGCTCACCCAGTGAGGGGGCGGAGACCCAGTACTTC. This encodes CASSPSEGAETQYF.

This sequence joins TRBV27 and TRBJ2-1; D is unresolved. The CDR3 totals 13 residues. Germline V gene data show CDR1 as MNHEY and CDR2 as SMNVEV (reference sequence). With 3 bases removed from V and 7 bases from J, the gap between germline ends came to 10 bases. This CDR3 reads CASSFPERNEQFF. The CDR3 coding sequence is TGTGCCAGCAGTTTCCCAGAACGTAATGAGCAGTTCTTC.

In this sample, this clone turned up once. J is TRBJ1-5 and V is TRBV19; 8 bases line up with TRBD1. This CDR3 has 17 residues. Germline CDR1 and CDR2: LNHDA and SQIVND (reference sequence). Unmatched junction bases numbered 17, after V lost 7 bases and J lost 6 bases. The CDR3 sequence: CASKRMGGRGQFQPQHF. The CDR3 bases are TGTGCCAGTAAGCGGATGGGGGGCAGGGGGCAGTTTCAGCCCCAGCATTTT.

This rearrangement joins TRBV9 to TRBJ2-1; 8 bases fit TRBD1. J was trimmed by 5 bases and V by 4 bases; bases with no gene match: 8. The CDR3 contains 15 residues. The germline gives CDR1 SGDLS, CDR2 YYNGEE. The CDR3 spells CASSPRQGINNEQFF. CDR3 DNA: TGTGCCAGCAGCCCCCGACAGGGGATTAACAATGAGCAGTTCTTC.

The chain combines TRBV19 with TRBJ1-5; 7 bases map to TRBD1. CDR1 LNHDA and CDR2 SQIVND come from the germline V gene (reference sequence). J gave up 2 bases and V 0 bases, and 4 bases lay outside the gene matches. The CDR3 length is 16 residues. The CDR3 DNA follows: TGTGCCAGTAGTATAGAGGGACAGCATGGCAATCAGCCCCAGCATTTT. This encodes CASSIEGQHGNQPQHF. Complete variable domain (other parts from reference TRBV19 and TRBJ1-5): DGGITQSPKYLFRKEGQNVTLSCEQNLNHDAMYWYRQDPGQGLRLIYYSQIVNDFQKGDIAEGYSVSREKKESFPLTVTSAQKNPTAFYLCASSIEGQHGNQPQHFGDGTRLSIL.

This chain links TRBV7-3 with TRBJ2-1, with TRBD2 identical over 7 bases. CDR3 length equals 16 residues. J lost 9 bases, V lost 4 bases, and 15 bases had no gene match. The germline V gene encodes CDR1 SGHTA and CDR2 FQGTGA. The DNA of the CDR3 is TGTGCCAGCAGCTCCCCTGCGGGGACTACCGGGGGTGAGCAGTTCTTC. Encoded protein: CASSSPAGTTGGEQFF.

The chain is built from TRBV5-6 and TRBJ2-3; 7 positions match TRBD2. Looked up from germline, CDR1 is SGHDT and CDR2 is YYEEEE. V was clipped by 7 bases and J by 4 bases; unmatched bases: 6. The CDR3 has 13 amino acids. In nucleotides, the CDR3 is TGTGCCAGCGAGCGGGGCCAGGCAGATACGCAGTATTTT. Translating it yields CASERGQADTQYF.

V is TRBV9 and J is TRBJ2-1, with 12 bases lining up with TRBD1. V lost 4 bases, J lost 6 bases, and 8 bases stayed unmatched. The CDR3 has 16 residues. CDR1 and CDR2 from the germline V gene are SGDLS and YYNGEE. In DNA form, the CDR3 reads TGTGCCAGCAGCTTGGGGACAGGGGGCTACAGCAATGAGCAGTTCTTC. The encoded protein is CASSLGTGGYSNEQFF.

The chain links TRBV5-1 to TRBJ1-2; no clear D gene. Trimming pared 3 bases from V and 7 bases from J, leaving 13 bases between. The CDR3 runs 13 residues. Germline CDR1 reads SGHRS; CDR2 reads YFSETQ. The CDR3 is CASSSGSPFGYTF. CDR3 nucleotides: TGCGCCAGCAGCTCTGGGAGCCCGTTTGGCTACACCTTC.